A selection of T cell receptor beta chains follows, all from one sample in a study of blood T cell repertoires in COVID-19. Clones were sequenced by immunoSEQ multiplex PCR, and TCRdb holds only the in-frame ones, with some missing. The data hold 200,000 to 250,000 clones, with more than 80% observed a single time. The sequenced material came from peripheral blood. Receptors originate from a man younger than 45 who had recovered from COVID-19. The CDR3 runs from the conserved cysteine through the conserved F or W. Fields, in order: J gene, D gene, V gene, clone size, CDR3 DNA, CDR3 protein. A D gene is named only where the DNA matches it firmly. Clone size is given for some rows only: seen once, a few or many times, or a class if the clone is expanded.

J gene: TRBJ2-3; D gene: NA; V gene: TRBV10-1; clone size: NA; CDR3 DNA: TGCGCCAGCCAAGAAGCAGGGGCAGATACGCAGTATTTT; CDR3 protein: CASQEAGADTQYF
J gene: TRBJ2-7; D gene: NA; V gene: TRBV27; clone size: NA; CDR3 DNA: TGTGCCAGCAGTCCCCAGGGGCCCTACGAGCAGTACTTC; CDR3 protein: CASSPQGPYEQYF
J gene: TRBJ2-5; D gene: TRBD2; V gene: TRBV2; clone size: NA; CDR3 DNA: TGTGCCAGCAGTGACGGTCCGGGGGAGGGAGAGACCCAGTACTTC; CDR3 protein: CASSDGPGEGETQYF
J gene: TRBJ1-2; D gene: TRBD1; V gene: TRBV7-2; clone size: NA; CDR3 DNA: TGTGCCAGCAGCCCCCAGGGGGCAGATGGCTACACCTTC; CDR3 protein: CASSPQGADGYTF
J gene: TRBJ2-7; D gene: NA; V gene: TRBV7-8; clone size: NA; CDR3 DNA: TGTGCCAGCAGCTTAGTGGGGGGTAACGAGCAGTACTTC; CDR3 protein: CASSLVGGNEQYF
J gene: TRBJ2-7; D gene: TRBD1; V gene: TRBV27; clone size: NA; CDR3 DNA: TGTGCCAGCAGTGGATGGGACAGGGGTAGCGAGCAGTACTTC; CDR3 protein: CASSGWDRGSEQYF
J gene: TRBJ1-4; D gene: NA; V gene: TRBV3-1/TRBV3-2; clone size: NA; CDR3 DNA: TGTGCCAGCAGCCAAAGTGAGGCTAATGAAAAACTGTTTTTT; CDR3 protein: CASSQSEANEKLFF
J gene: TRBJ2-2; D gene: NA; V gene: TRBV5-1; clone size: NA; CDR3 DNA: TGCGCCAGCAGCTTCACAGGGAACACCGGGGAGCTGTTTTTT; CDR3 protein: CASSFTGNTGELFF
J gene: TRBJ2-1; D gene: TRBD2; V gene: TRBV15; clone size: NA; CDR3 DNA: TGTGCCACCAGCAGAGACCTTCTAGCGGGTGGCCACAATGAGCAGTTCTTC; CDR3 protein: CATSRDLLAGGHNEQFF
J gene: TRBJ2-2; D gene: NA; V gene: TRBV4-3; clone size: NA; CDR3 DNA: TGCGCCAGCAGCCAAGGGAGGATCGCCGGGGAGCTGTTTTTT; CDR3 protein: CASSQGRIAGELFF
J gene: TRBJ2-5; D gene: NA; V gene: TRBV4-2; clone size: NA; CDR3 DNA: TGTGCCAGCAGCCGTCAGGCCCTACAAGAGACCCAGTACTTC; CDR3 protein: CASSRQALQETQYF
J gene: TRBJ1-5; D gene: NA; V gene: TRBV7-2; clone size: NA; CDR3 DNA: TGTGCCAGCAGCTTAGTAGAGAAACAGCCCCAGCATTTT; CDR3 protein: CASSLVEKQPQHF
J gene: TRBJ1-5; D gene: NA; V gene: TRBV19; clone size: few; CDR3 DNA: TGTGCCAGTAGTGGACCAGGGGGCAATCAGCCCCAGCATTTT; CDR3 protein: CASSGPGGNQPQHF
J gene: TRBJ2-7; D gene: TRBD1; V gene: TRBV10-3; clone size: few; CDR3 DNA: TGTGCCATCAGTGAAGGTAGGGGGCCGGACGAGCAGTACTTC; CDR3 protein: CAISEGRGPDEQYF
J gene: TRBJ2-2; D gene: NA; V gene: TRBV29-1; clone size: NA; CDR3 DNA: TGCAGCGCCCCGGAGTGGACCGGGGAGCTGTTTTTT; CDR3 protein: CSAPEWTGELFF
J gene: TRBJ1-4; D gene: TRBD1; V gene: TRBV12-3/TRBV12-4; clone size: NA; CDR3 DNA: TGTGCCACCCGACTCCAGGGGGCGCAACTGTTTTTT; CDR3 protein: CATRLQGAQLFF
J gene: TRBJ1-5; D gene: NA; V gene: TRBV18; clone size: NA; CDR3 DNA: TGTGCCAGCTCACCATCATACAGTCAGCCCCAGCATTTT; CDR3 protein: CASSPSYSQPQHF
J gene: TRBJ1-4; D gene: NA; V gene: TRBV3-1/TRBV3-2; clone size: NA; CDR3 DNA: TGTGCCAGCAGTCTTAACCCTCGGGGTGAAAAACTGTTTTTT; CDR3 protein: CASSLNPRGEKLFF
J gene: TRBJ1-1; D gene: NA; V gene: TRBV4-2; clone size: NA; CDR3 DNA: TGTGCCAGCAGCCAAGCTACGCACGGACTGGACACTGAAGCTTTCTTT; CDR3 protein: CASSQATHGLDTEAFF
J gene: TRBJ2-7; D gene: NA; V gene: TRBV13; clone size: NA; CDR3 DNA: TGTGCCAGCAGCTCCACCTACGAGCAGTACTTC; CDR3 protein: CASSSTYEQYF
J gene: TRBJ2-3; D gene: TRBD2; V gene: TRBV5-1; clone size: NA; CDR3 DNA: TGCGCCAGCAGCCCTAGCGGGCGGCTGGATACGCAGTATTTT; CDR3 protein: CASSPSGRLDTQYF
J gene: TRBJ2-5; D gene: TRBD2; V gene: TRBV12-3/TRBV12-4; clone size: NA; CDR3 DNA: TGTGCGTCGGGACTAGCGGTGCGTGGGGCCCAGTACTTC; CDR3 protein: CASGLAVRGAQYF
J gene: TRBJ1-2; D gene: NA; V gene: TRBV3-1/TRBV3-2; clone size: NA; CDR3 DNA: TGTGCCAGCACCCTGGGGAGCTATGGCTACACCTTC; CDR3 protein: CASTLGSYGYTF
J gene: TRBJ1-2; D gene: NA; V gene: TRBV4-2; clone size: NA; CDR3 DNA: TGTGCCAGCAGGGGAGAGGTTGGCTACACCTTC; CDR3 protein: CASRGEVGYTF
J gene: TRBJ2-5; D gene: NA; V gene: TRBV19; clone size: NA; CDR3 DNA: TGTGCCAGTAGTACAGTAACGGGGACCCAGTACTTC; CDR3 protein: CASSTVTGTQYF
J gene: TRBJ2-1; D gene: NA; V gene: TRBV19; clone size: NA; CDR3 DNA: TGTGCCAGTAGTATTGGGATGAACCAGGGCAGGAATGAGCAGTTCTTC; CDR3 protein: CASSIGMNQGRNEQFF
J gene: TRBJ1-1; D gene: NA; V gene: TRBV13; clone size: NA; CDR3 DNA: TGTGCCAGCAGCTTAGTCCGCCGGGAAGCTTTCTTT; CDR3 protein: CASSLVRREAFF
J gene: TRBJ1-6; D gene: NA; V gene: TRBV10-3; clone size: few; CDR3 DNA: TGTGCCATCAGGGACGGGACACATAATAATTCACCCCTCCACTTT; CDR3 protein: CAIRDGTHNNSPLHF
J gene: TRBJ1-5; D gene: NA; V gene: TRBV27; clone size: NA; CDR3 DNA: TGTGCCAGCAGTCCACGGAATCAGCCCCAGCATTTT; CDR3 protein: CASSPRNQPQHF
J gene: TRBJ2-4; D gene: TRBD1; V gene: TRBV3-1/TRBV3-2; clone size: NA; CDR3 DNA: TGTGCCAGCAGCCTAACCGGCGCCAGGGGGCGAATCAAAAACATTCAGTACTTC; CDR3 protein: CASSLTGARGRIKNIQYF
J gene: TRBJ2-7; D gene: NA; V gene: TRBV5-5; clone size: NA; CDR3 DNA: TGTGCCAGCAGCTTGGGGGTTGGCGGAGCCTACGAGCAGTACTTC; CDR3 protein: CASSLGVGGAYEQYF
J gene: TRBJ1-5; D gene: NA; V gene: TRBV6-2/TRBV6-3; clone size: NA; CDR3 DNA: TGTGCCAGCAGTTACGGGCAGGGGACGCCCCAGCATTTT; CDR3 protein: CASSYGQGTPQHF
J gene: TRBJ2-3; D gene: TRBD2; V gene: TRBV9; clone size: NA; CDR3 DNA: TGTGCCAGCAGCGTAGACCCCCCTGGGGCGGGGGGGCAAGGAGATACGCAGTATTTT; CDR3 protein: CASSVDPPGAGGQGDTQYF
J gene: TRBJ1-1; D gene: NA; V gene: TRBV5-1; clone size: few; CDR3 DNA: TGCGCCAGCAGCTTGGGAGGGGGAACTGAAGCTTTCTTT; CDR3 protein: CASSLGGGTEAFF
J gene: TRBJ2-5; D gene: NA; V gene: TRBV12-5; clone size: once; CDR3 DNA: TGTGCTAGTGGTTTCCCCGGGGAGACCCAGTACTTC; CDR3 protein: CASGFPGETQYF
J gene: TRBJ2-1; D gene: NA; V gene: TRBV5-6; clone size: NA; CDR3 DNA: TGTGCCAGCAGTACTTTCGGACAGACCTACAATGAGCAGTTCTTC; CDR3 protein: CASSTFGQTYNEQFF
J gene: TRBJ2-5; D gene: NA; V gene: TRBV5-1; clone size: NA; CDR3 DNA: TGCGCCAGCAGCTTGGCGGAGACCCAGTACTTC; CDR3 protein: CASSLAETQYF
J gene: TRBJ1-5; D gene: NA; V gene: TRBV5-1; clone size: NA; CDR3 DNA: TGCGCCAGCAGCTTGACAGGATTGAATCAGCCCCAGCATTTT; CDR3 protein: CASSLTGLNQPQHF
J gene: TRBJ1-1; D gene: NA; V gene: TRBV5-4; clone size: NA; CDR3 DNA: TGTGCCAGCTCTTTCGGGAACACTGAAGCTTTCTTT; CDR3 protein: CASSFGNTEAFF
J gene: TRBJ2-7; D gene: TRBD2; V gene: TRBV10-3; clone size: NA; CDR3 DNA: TGTGCCATCAGTGATAGCGGGACTAGCGGGGGCTACGAGCAGTACTTC; CDR3 protein: CAISDSGTSGGYEQYF
J gene: TRBJ1-1; D gene: NA; V gene: TRBV7-9; clone size: NA; CDR3 DNA: TGTGCCAGCAGCTTAAGGCAGGGCCTTGCCATGAACACTGAAGCTTTCTTT; CDR3 protein: CASSLRQGLAMNTEAFF
J gene: TRBJ1-2; D gene: NA; V gene: TRBV6-5; clone size: few; CDR3 DNA: TGTGCCAGCCGAGACGGGTATGGCTACACCTTC; CDR3 protein: CASRDGYGYTF
J gene: TRBJ2-7; D gene: NA; V gene: TRBV27; clone size: NA; CDR3 DNA: TGTGCCAGCAGTAGCCCAGGTGGGGGCCCCATCCGCGAGCAGTACTTC; CDR3 protein: CASSSPGGGPIREQYF